This is a list of T cell receptor beta chains from one sample in a study of T cell changes during pregnancy in multiple sclerosis. Assay used: immunoSEQ multiplex PCR; TCRdb lists only in-frame clones, some missing. Among roughly 9,900 clones listed, about 89% were seen once. Sequencing used CD8+ T cells from peripheral blood mononuclear cells, obtained in the first trimester of pregnancy. These receptors came from a female donor in good health, enrolled as a control in a pregnancy study. The CDR3 runs from the conserved cysteine through the conserved F or W. D genes are given only for firm matches.

CDR3,DNA,J,D,V
CAWSEGQGDQPQHF,TGTGCCTGGAGTGAAGGGCAGGGCGATCAGCCCCAGCATTTT,TRBJ1-5,NA,TRBV30
CASSPRTHWNEQFF,TGTGCCAGCAGCCCCCGGACTCATTGGAATGAGCAGTTCTTC,TRBJ2-1,NA,TRBV9
CASSQVLDRPYTEAFF,TGCGCCAGCAGCCAAGTCCTGGACAGGCCTTACACTGAAGCTTTCTTT,TRBJ1-1,TRBD1,TRBV4-3
CASSKGQGANTEAFF,TGTGCCAGCAGCAAAGGACAGGGGGCGAACACTGAAGCTTTCTTT,TRBJ1-1,TRBD1,TRBV7-2
CASSSPLDRNTEAFF,TGTGCCAGCAGTTCCCCCCTAGACAGGAACACTGAAGCGTTCTTT,TRBJ1-1,NA,TRBV6-6
CASSLRRGSGNTIYF,TGTGCCAGCAGCTTACGGAGGGGCTCTGGAAACACCATATATTTT,TRBJ1-3,NA,TRBV13
CASTGNEQFF,TGTGCCAGCACGGGTAATGAGCAGTTCTTC,TRBJ2-1,NA,TRBV2
CASSEALTWTGSSYNEQFF,TGTGCCAGCAGTGAAGCGCTCACGTGGACAGGGAGCTCCTACAATGAGCAGTTCTTC,TRBJ2-1,TRBD1,TRBV6-1
CASGTGASTIYEQYF,TGTGCCAGCGGGACAGGGGCCTCCACCATCTACGAGCAGTACTTC,TRBJ2-7,TRBD1,TRBV7-2
CAISDPTDSNQPQHF,TGTGCCATCAGTGATCCTACAGATAGCAATCAGCCCCAGCATTTT,TRBJ1-5,NA,TRBV10-3
CASRTTGYEQYF,TGTGCCAGCCGAACTACAGGGTACGAGCAGTACTTC,TRBJ2-7,NA,TRBV21-1
CASSLRTSGGAEEQFF,TGTGCCAGCAGCTTAAGGACTAGCGGGGGGGCGGAGGAGCAGTTCTTC,TRBJ2-1,TRBD2,TRBV13
CASRLGGVYSNQPQHF,TGTGCAAGTCGCTTGGGAGGAGTTTATAGCAATCAGCCCCAGCATTTT,TRBJ1-5,NA,TRBV12-2
CASSLGGGRGETQYF,TGTGCCAGTAGTCTGGGCGGGGGGCGCGGGGAGACCCAGTACTTC,TRBJ2-5,TRBD2,TRBV19
CASSQEVAGGISYEQYF,TGCGCCAGCAGCCAAGAAGTGGCAGGGGGAATCTCCTACGAGCAGTACTTC,TRBJ2-7,TRBD1,TRBV4-3
CASSSSKGPAAGELFF,TGTGCCAGCAGCTCGTCCAAGGGGCCTGCGGCCGGGGAGCTGTTTTTT,TRBJ2-2,NA,TRBV7-3
CAIRDRGPQHF,TGTGCCATCAGAGACAGGGGGCCCCAGCATTTT,TRBJ1-5,TRBD1,TRBV10-3
CASSEKPGQGNQPQHF,TGTGCCAGCAGTGAGAAGCCGGGACAGGGCAATCAGCCCCAGCATTTT,TRBJ1-5,TRBD1,TRBV6-1